These 26 T cell receptor beta chains were all obtained from the same sample, sequenced in a study of cytomegalovirus exposure and HLA in healthy donors. PCR used 60 Vbeta primers and 13 Jbeta primers. Method: immunoSEQ multiplex PCR; TCRdb's copy keeps in-frame clones and lacks some. The table lists roughly 120,000 clones, about 16% of them singletons, with 1.5% to 2% in the top ten. Specimen: PBMCs. The origin of the receptors is a woman between 18 and 29 years old in good health and CMV-seronegative.

This clone was detected only a few times. The gene calls are TRBV10-1 and TRBJ2-1; the D gene is possibly TRBD2 (6 bases). The V end was cut by 2 bases, the J end by 0 bases, with 8 bases between. CDR1 and CDR2 (germline): WNHNN, SYGVQD (reference sequence). This CDR3 is built from 15 residues. Written as DNA, the CDR3 is TGCGCCAGCAGTGAGCGGGGGAGCTCCTACAATGAGCAGTTCTTC. Translation gives CASSERGSSYNEQFF.

This clone was observed a handful of times. CDR3 region: CASSLWDSAHEQYF. Here the CDR3 DNA reads TGTGCCAGCAGTTTATGGGACAGTGCCCACGAGCAGTACTTC. The V call is TRBV28, the J call TRBJ2-7; tentative D call: TRBD1 (6 bases). V dropped 0 bases and J dropped 5 bases, with 11 bases sitting between them. Per the germline V gene, CDR1 is MDHEN and CDR2 is SYDVKM. The CDR3 runs to 14 residues.

This clone has only a few counts. This chain links TRBV10-3 with TRBJ1-4; TRBD1 aligns across 7 bases. This CDR3 contains 14 residues. V dropped 4 bases and J dropped 4; count of bases not matched to a gene: 3. CDR1 is ENHRY and CDR2 is SYGVKD in the germline V gene. The CDR3 loop reads CAISGDSINEKLFF. The CDR3 DNA reads TGTGCCATCAGTGGGGACAGTATTAATGAAAAACTGTTTTTT.

This clone was seen a handful of times. The rearrangement joins TRBV6-4 to TRBJ2-1; D not certain. V lost 10 bases and J 4 bases, leaving 11 bases between the germline ends. The CDR3 consists of 12 residues. Germline loops: CDR1 MRHNA, CDR2 SNTAGT. This CDR3 is CAIGPRYNEQFF. Here the CDR3 DNA reads TGTGCCATAGGCCCCAGGTACAATGAGCAGTTCTTC.

This clone appeared a few times. The V gene is TRBV28, the J gene TRBJ1-5; D is unclear. The V end lost 3 bases, the J end lost 9 bases, and 9 bases lay between the germline ends. The CDR3 contains 12 residues. CDR1 is MDHEN, CDR2 SYDVKM, per germline. The CDR3 reads CASSLWALPQHF. In DNA form, the CDR3 reads TGTGCCAGCAGTTTGTGGGCTCTGCCCCAGCATTTT.

The gene calls are TRBV5-4 and TRBJ2-3; TRBD2 agrees at 9 bases. The germline V gene encodes CDR1 SGHNT and CDR2 YYREEE (reference sequence). The CDR3 runs to 16 residues. Trimming took 0 bases from V and 6 from J; bases not matched to a gene: 8. The CDR3 loop reads CASSLGASGVADTQYF. The DNA of the CDR3 is TGTGCCAGCAGCTTGGGGGCTAGCGGGGTAGCGGATACGCAGTATTTT.

This clone appeared a few times. The gene calls are TRBV19 and TRBJ2-5, with D tentatively TRBD2 (6 bases). Trimming removed 3 bases from V and 5 bases from J, with 10 bases in between. The CDR3 has 13 amino acids. Germline lookup yields CDR1 LNHDA and CDR2 SQIVND (reference sequence). The CDR3 is CASSMGGRETQYF. The CDR3 nucleotides are TGTGCCAGTAGTATGGGGGGTCGGGAGACCCAGTACTTC. Full variable domain (rest looked up from reference TRBV19 and TRBJ2-5): DGGITQSPKYLFRKEGQNVTLSCEQNLNHDAMYWYRQDPGQGLRLIYYSQIVNDFQKGDIAEGYSVSREKKESFPLTVTSAQKNPTAFYLCASSMGGRETQYFGPGTRLLVL.

The table lists this clone with a few counts. V usage is TRBV30 and J usage is TRBJ2-7, with D possibly matching TRBD1 (6 bases). Germline loops: CDR1 GTSNPN, CDR2 SVGIG (reference sequence). This CDR3 has 14 residues. V was trimmed by 1 base and J by 0 bases, leaving 10 bases between them. The CDR3 is CAWSGTGSSYEQYF. The DNA of the CDR3 is TGTGCCTGGAGTGGTACAGGGAGCTCCTACGAGCAGTACTTC.

This clone was seen a few times. The chain has TRBV5-1 and TRBJ2-7; TRBD1 matches at 7 bases. Germline V gene data show CDR1 as SGHRS and CDR2 as YFSETQ. V dropped 0 bases and J dropped 4; count of bases not matched to a gene: 4. This CDR3 is built from 14 residues. This chain's CDR3 is CASSLGQGGYEQYF. The CDR3, as DNA: TGCGCCAGCAGCTTGGGACAGGGTGGATACGAGCAGTACTTC.

This chain links TRBV19 with TRBJ1-2, with D unresolved. V lost 3 bases, J lost 0 bases, and 17 bases lay in between. The CDR3 covers 17 residues. Germline CDR1 LNHDA, CDR2 SQIVND (reference sequence). The CDR3 DNA follows: TGTGCCAGTAGTATCGGTCCGGGGAAGCGGGCTAACTATGGCTACACCTTC. Its translation is CASSIGPGKRANYGYTF.

The J gene is TRBJ2-7, the V gene TRBV9; TRBD1 aligns across 9 bases. With 3 bases clipped from V and 2 bases from J, the junction kept 9 bases outside the gene matches. CDR1 is SGDLS and CDR2 is YYNGEE in the germline V gene. This CDR3 has 16 amino acids. DNA of the CDR3: TGTGCCAGCAGCGGAATAGGGACAGGGAGGCCCTACGAGCAGTACTTC. It is translated as CASSGIGTGRPYEQYF.

This clone turned up a few times. This rearrangement joins TRBV13 to TRBJ2-1, with 9 bases lining up with TRBD2. Trimming took 6 bases from V and 6 from J; bases not matched to a gene: 9. There are 15 residues in the CDR3. Germline assignment: CDR1 PRHDT and CDR2 FYEKMQ (reference sequence). CDR3: CASRRGGAFFNEQFF. The CDR3 DNA reads as TGTGCCAGCAGACGCGGGGGGGCCTTTTTCAATGAGCAGTTCTTC. Full variable domain (rest looked up from reference TRBV13 and TRBJ2-1): AAGVIQSPRHLIKEKRETATLKCYPIPRHDTVYWYQQGPGQDPQFLISFYEKMQSDKGSIPDRFSAQQFSDYHSELNMSSLELGDSALYFCASRRGGAFFNEQFFGPGTRLTVL.

The CDR3 nucleotides are TGTGCCAGTAGTAGAGCTGGTGGCGGCGGCTCCTACGAGCAGTACTTC. Its translation is CASSRAGGGGSYEQYF. This rearrangement joins TRBV19 to TRBJ2-7, with unresolved D. The CDR3 loop spans 16 amino acids. V was pared by 4 bases and J by 0 bases, with 16 bases between. From germline, CDR1 is LNHDA and CDR2 SQIVND (reference sequence).

The chain employs TRBV5-6 and TRBJ2-7; D might be TRBD1 (6 bases). CDR1 SGHDT and CDR2 YYEEEE come from the germline V gene. V dropped 0 bases and J dropped 1 base, with 8 bases sitting between them. There are 14 residues in the CDR3. In DNA, the CDR3 is TGTGCCAGCAGCTTGGCAGGACAGTCCTACGAGCAGTACTTC. Translation gives CASSLAGQSYEQYF.

In this sample, this clone turned up many times. The CDR3 here is CASSVGVYEQYF. For the CDR3, the DNA is TGTGCCAGCAGCGTAGGCGTGTACGAGCAGTACTTC. The chain combines TRBV9 with TRBJ2-7; no firm D call. Looked up from germline, CDR1 is SGDLS and CDR2 is YYNGEE. V was cut by 0 bases and J by 4 bases, with 5 bases left in between. CDR3 length: 12 residues.

The chain links TRBV7-2 to TRBJ1-1, with 11 positions matching TRBD1. J gave up 1 base and V 5 bases, and 3 bases lay outside the gene matches. CDR1 SGHTA and CDR2 FQGNSA come from the germline V gene. This CDR3 is built from 15 residues. The CDR3 sequence: CASSHGQGANTEAFF. In DNA, the CDR3 is TGTGCCAGCAGCCACGGACAGGGGGCGAACACTGAAGCTTTCTTT.

V gene TRBV10-3 combines with J gene TRBJ1-2; D is possibly TRBD1 (6 bases). The CDR3 has 15 amino acids. V was pared by 4 bases and J by 0 bases, with 12 bases between. CDR1 is ENHRY and CDR2 is SYGVKD in the germline V gene. CDR3 in DNA: TGTGCCATCAGTGCCCAAGGGGGACCTAACTATGGCTACACCTTC. It specifies CAISAQGGPNYGYTF.

V is TRBV28 and J is TRBJ1-5; the D gene is possibly TRBD1 (6 bases). CDR3 size: 14 residues. Germline CDR1 reads MDHEN; CDR2 reads SYDVKM. V shed 7 bases and J shed 4 bases, with 14 bases lying between them. CDR3 sequence: CASKWEGVNQPQHF. The CDR3 DNA reads as TGTGCCAGCAAATGGGAGGGGGTGAATCAGCCCCAGCATTTT.

The rearrangement joins TRBV13 to TRBJ1-3; D may be TRBD1 (5 bases). Germline loops: CDR1 PRHDT, CDR2 FYEKMQ (reference sequence). Trimming shortened V by 5 bases and J by 4 bases, and 12 bases separated the two germline ends. This CDR3 region has 14 residues. CDR3 nucleotides: TGTGCCAGCAGCCCAGGGCGAAGAGGAAACACCATATATTTT. It is translated as CASSPGRRGNTIYF.

The V and J genes are TRBV7-8 and TRBJ2-1, with a tentative D call TRBD1 (6 bases). There are 15 residues in the CDR3. V was clipped by 5 bases and J by 3 bases, with 14 bases between them. Germline V gene lookup returns CDR1 SGHVS and CDR2 FQNEAQ. CDR3 sequence (DNA): TGTGCCAGCAGCCCAGGGGATGGGATCTACAATGAGCAGTTCTTC. It yields the protein CASSPGDGIYNEQFF.

The V gene is TRBV6-1, the J gene TRBJ2-1, with 12 bases aligning to TRBD2. V lost 2 bases and J lost 9; bases outside the gene matches: 14. The germline V gene encodes CDR1 MNHNS and CDR2 SASEGT. This CDR3 comprises 18 residues. The CDR3 is CASSEQSPLAGGPLEQFF. DNA of the CDR3: TGTGCCAGCAGTGAACAGAGCCCCCTAGCGGGAGGGCCCCTTGAGCAGTTCTTC.

This clone was counted only a few times. The chain combines TRBV2 with TRBJ2-5, with TRBD1 matching over 9 bases. The germline gives CDR1 SNHLY, CDR2 FYNNEI. V was clipped by 4 bases and J by 1 base; unmatched bases: 4. The CDR3 loop spans 15 amino acids. The chain's CDR3 is CASSGDRGIQETQYF. Here the CDR3 DNA reads TGTGCCAGCAGTGGCGACAGGGGGATCCAAGAGACCCAGTACTTC.

This clone turned up a few times. V usage is TRBV2 and J usage is TRBJ2-3, with 10 bases identical to TRBD2. The CDR3 consists of 13 residues. J was trimmed by 11 bases and V by 4 bases; bases with no gene match: 6. CDR1 and CDR2 (germline): SNHLY, FYNNEI. The CDR3 DNA is TGTGCCAGCAGTGGGGAGCGGGGGGGAAGGCAGTATTTT. It is translated as CASSGERGGRQYF.

V usage is TRBV7-9 and J usage is TRBJ2-7; 9 bases match TRBD1. In germline, CDR1 is SEHNR, CDR2 FQNEAQ (reference sequence). The CDR3 contains 13 residues. Trimming took 6 bases from V and 6 from J; bases not matched to a gene: 6. The CDR3 DNA follows: TGTGCCAGCAGTCCACCGGGACAGGGCGAGCAGTACTTC. Translated, it gives CASSPPGQGEQYF.

This clone was seen more than once but under ten times. V usage is TRBV30 and J usage is TRBJ2-3, with 7 bases identical to TRBD1. Germline V gene lookup returns CDR1 GTSNPN and CDR2 SVGIG (reference sequence). CDR3 length: 17 amino acids. The V segment lost 3 bases and the J segment 3 bases; nucleotides outside the gene matches: 15. The DNA of the CDR3 is TGTGCCTGGAGACCCCTACAGGGGATAATAGAGACAGATACGCAGTATTTT. Protein: CAWRPLQGIIETDTQYF. Drawing the rest from reference TRBV30 and TRBJ2-3, the complete variable domain is SQTIHQWPATLVQPVGSPLSLECTVEGTSNPNLYWYRQAAGRGLQLLFYSVGIGQISSEVPQNLSASRPQDRQFILSSKKLLLSDSGFYLCAWRPLQGIIETDTQYFGPGTRLTVL.

This clone occurred a few times. The chain joins TRBV29-1 to TRBJ2-2; 8 nucleotides line up with TRBD2. Looked up from germline, CDR1 is SQVTM and CDR2 is ANQGSEA. The ends lost 4 bases at V and 0 bases at J; junction bases unmatched: 7. This CDR3 contains 16 residues. The CDR3 is CSVGSRAGANTGELFF. The CDR3 region has the DNA TGCAGCGTTGGGTCTCGAGCGGGAGCGAACACCGGGGAGCTGTTTTTT.